This T cell receptor beta chain was recovered during a study of T-cell reconstitution after alpha-beta-depleted transplantation in children. Preparing the TCRbeta library involved the use of unique molecular identifiers. TCRdb re-analysed the PCR reads in MiXCR, keeping a single row per CDR3 protein. The sample includes about 360,000 distinct CDR3 sequences, 13% of them seen just once. This clonotype was detected a few times. Sequenced here: PBMCs, sampled from the stem cell graft. The receptor comes from a human donor who donated a stem cell graft to a child with Fanconi anemia.

The CDR3 is CSATTSRVAQQETQYF. The CDR3 DNA is TGCAGTGCTACCACCAGCCGGGTCGCTCAACAAGAGACCCAGTACTTC. The chain combines TRBV20-1 with TRBJ2-5; D is undetermined. The CDR3 runs to 16 residues. Germline V gene lookup returns CDR1 DFQATT and CDR2 SNEGSKA (reference sequence). Trimming pared 4 bases from V and 2 bases from J, leaving 20 bases between.